This entry features one TCR beta chain sequence. Antigen unknown. V gave up 5 bases and J gave up 3 bases, with 13 bases separating them. CDR3 length: 14 residues. Germline lookup yields CDR1 SEHNR and CDR2 FQNEAQ (reference sequence). The data are from a study of graft-versus-host responses after intestinal transplantation. Study results and limitations: Recipient marrow contained GvH clones, some of which appeared first in ileum or blood. In patients with graft-donor T cell macrochimerism, allograft graft-versus-host to host-versus-graft clonal ratios were high.

Some clones are missing from TCRdb's copy, which holds only in-frame ones; the method was immunoSEQ multiplex PCR. The table lists around 25,000 clones, approximately 85% of them singletons. This clonotype originated in a human patient who received an intestinal transplant, so some T cells may come from the graft donor. The genes are TRBV7-9 and TRBJ1-1, with D hard to call. The specimen was PBMCs, collected 450 to 480 days after intestinal transplant. CDR3 in DNA: TGTGCCAGCAGCCGCGGGCCCTGGGACACTGAAGCTTTCTTT. This translates into CASSRGPWDTEAFF.